This entry is about one T cell receptor beta chain. Its target is not known. Tagging with unique molecular identifiers was a feature of the TCR beta cDNA libraries. Input populations of roughly 0.95 to 10 million T cells gave rise to roughly 500,000 cDNA molecules. One entry per CDR3 protein results from TCRdb running MiXCR on the PCR reads. The sample holds about 770,000 distinct CDR3 sequences, 46% seen once. This sample was included in a study of post-analysis software for immune sequencing data. Background on the study: Disease trajectories encompassed relapsing-remitting, secondary progressive and progressive-relapsing multiple sclerosis.

The CDR3 consists of 14 residues. The V gene lost 3 bases and the J gene lost 0 bases, with 8 bases spanning the gap. Germline V gene sequence: CDR1 MGHRA, CDR2 YSYEKL. General study findings and limits: The five TRBV segments detected at higher frequency in patients than in controls included TRBV5-6, TRBV5-1 and TRBV20-1. Versus controls, multiple sclerosis patients showed significantly lower diversity (normalized Chao1).

The sequenced material came from blood. The V gene is TRBV4-1, the J gene TRBJ2-5, with D possibly being TRBD1 (5 bases). This clonotype was obtained from a girl under 18 with multiple sclerosis. As DNA, the CDR3 is TGCGCCAGCAGCCACGGACATGACCAAGAGACCCAGTACTTC. Its translation: CASSHGHDQETQYF.